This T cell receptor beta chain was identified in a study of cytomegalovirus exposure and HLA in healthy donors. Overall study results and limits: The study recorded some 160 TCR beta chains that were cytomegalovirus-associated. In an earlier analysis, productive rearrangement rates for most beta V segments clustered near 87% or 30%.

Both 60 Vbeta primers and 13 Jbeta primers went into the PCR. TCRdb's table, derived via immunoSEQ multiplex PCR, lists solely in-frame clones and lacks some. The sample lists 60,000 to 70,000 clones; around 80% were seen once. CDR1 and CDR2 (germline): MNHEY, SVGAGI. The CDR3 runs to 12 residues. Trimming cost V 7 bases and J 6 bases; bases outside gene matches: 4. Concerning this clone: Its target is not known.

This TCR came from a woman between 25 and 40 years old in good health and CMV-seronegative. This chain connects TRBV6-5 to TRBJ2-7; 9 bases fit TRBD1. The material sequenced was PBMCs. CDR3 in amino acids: CASTPTGGEQYF. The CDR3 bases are TGTGCCAGCACCCCGACAGGGGGCGAGCAGTACTTC.